This TCR beta chain stems from a study of CD8 T cells in Susac syndrome. Reverse transcription of about 0.5 to 1 ug RNA used random hexamers. Multiplex PCR with immunoSEQ amplified the TCR beta CDR3 across 54 Vbeta and 13 Jbeta. Each CDR3 protein is one row after TCRdb ran MiXCR on the immunoSEQ multiplex PCR reads. The table has 150,000 or so distinct CDR3 sequences, about 93% seen once. CDR1 is MNHEY, CDR2 SVGEGT, per germline. Deletions cut 6 bases from V and 7 bases from J, with 9 bases between. There are 11 residues in the CDR3. The TCR sequence derives from a human donor in good health. V and J are TRBV6-2 or TRBV6-3 and TRBJ2-5; unclear D gene. The sequencing input was CD4+ T cells from PBMCs. DNA of the CDR3: TGTGCCAGCAGGGGGATTATGACCCAGTACTTC. Its protein product is CASRGIMTQYF.